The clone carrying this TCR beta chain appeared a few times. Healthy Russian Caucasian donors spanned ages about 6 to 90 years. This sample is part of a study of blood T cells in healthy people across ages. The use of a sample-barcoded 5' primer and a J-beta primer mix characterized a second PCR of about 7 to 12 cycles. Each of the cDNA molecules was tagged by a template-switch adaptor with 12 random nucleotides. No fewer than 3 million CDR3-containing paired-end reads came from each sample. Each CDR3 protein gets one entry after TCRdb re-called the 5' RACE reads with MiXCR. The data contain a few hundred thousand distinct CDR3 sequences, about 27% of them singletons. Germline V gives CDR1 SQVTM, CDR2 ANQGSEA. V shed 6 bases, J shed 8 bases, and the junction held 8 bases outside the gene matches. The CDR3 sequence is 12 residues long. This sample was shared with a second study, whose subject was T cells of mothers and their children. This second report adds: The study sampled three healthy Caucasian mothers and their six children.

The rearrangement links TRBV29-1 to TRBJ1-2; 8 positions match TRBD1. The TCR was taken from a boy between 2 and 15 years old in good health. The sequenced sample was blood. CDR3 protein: CSVRTGFWGYTF. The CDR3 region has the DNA TGCAGCGTCCGGACAGGGTTTTGGGGCTACACCTTC. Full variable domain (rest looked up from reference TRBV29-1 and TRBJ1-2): SAVISQKPSRDICQRGTSLTIQCQVDSQVTMMFWYRQQPGQSLTLIATANQGSEATYESGFVIDKFPISRPNLTFSTLTVSNMSPEDSSIYLCSVRTGFWGYTFGSGTRLTVV.